The clone carrying this TCR beta chain was recorded a few times. Other DNA variants within this sample encode the same CDR3. The treatment here: about 20 received Ad26.COV2.S at low or high dose, single or two shots; roughly five received placebo; per-sample allocation not given. Specimens were obtained on day 63 following the first vaccine or placebo injection. The CDR3 contains 13 residues. V was cut by 4 bases and J by 5 bases, with 8 bases left in between. The germline gives CDR1 SGHNT, CDR2 YENEEA. This sample is part of a study of Ad26.COV2.S vaccination and SARS-CoV-2 variants. Profiling relied on immunoSEQ multiplex PCR, and the TCRdb table lists in-frame clones only, not all of them. The table shows about 440,000 clones, with 87% occurring only once.

The receptor was isolated from a person between 18 and 59 years old who received the Ad26.COV2.S COVID-19 vaccine or a placebo. The chain carries TRBV11-3 and TRBJ2-2; no clear D. The sequencing used peripheral blood, collected in a trial of Ad26.COV2.S vaccine versus placebo. The chain's CDR3 is CASSSRTTGELFF. In DNA, the CDR3 is TGTGCCAGCAGCTCCAGGACGACCGGGGAGCTGTTTTTT. The full variable domain, in which reference TRBV11-3 and TRBJ2-2 provide the parts outside the CDR3, is EAGVVQSPRYKIIEKKQPVAFWCNPISGHNTLYWYLQNLGQGPELLIRYENEEAVDDSQLPKDRFSAERLKGVDSTLKIQPAELGDSAVYLCASSSRTTGELFFGEGSRLTVL.